Shown below are 27 T cell receptor beta chains from a single sample sequenced in a study of shared clonotypes between healthy human individuals. Sequencing was performed with immunoSEQ multiplex PCR; in TCRdb, only in-frame clones are kept and a portion is missing. The data hold roughly 2.5 million clones, with roughly nine tenths observed a single time. The material sequenced was naive CD4+ T cells sorted from blood. Sample subset: CD45RA+ positively selected. The receptors were sampled from a man aged 18 to 29 in good health.

The chain links TRBV7-9 to TRBJ2-7; 8 positions match TRBD2. The CDR3 is 16 residues long. Germline assignment: CDR1 SEHNR and CDR2 FQNEAQ (reference sequence). The ends lost 4 bases at V and 0 bases at J; junction bases unmatched: 8. CDR3 region: CASSSTAGTSSYEQYF. The CDR3 DNA is TGTGCCAGCAGCTCCACTGCCGGGACTAGCTCCTACGAGCAGTACTTC.

The V call is TRBV10-3, the J call TRBJ1-1, with a tentative D call TRBD1 (6 bases). This CDR3 comprises 14 residues. Germline V CDR1 and CDR2: ENHRY, SYGVKD. V was pared by 7 bases and J by 2 bases, with 14 bases between. As DNA, the CDR3 is TGTGCCATCAAAAGGACAGATTCCAACACTGAAGCTTTCTTT. Translation gives CAIKRTDSNTEAFF.

The chain recombines TRBV6-1 with TRBJ1-2, with D possibly matching TRBD1 (5 bases). The V end was cut by 0 bases, the J end by 1 base, with 15 bases between. This CDR3 comprises 17 residues. Germline V lookup: CDR1 MNHNS, CDR2 SASEGT. The CDR3 nucleotides are TGTGCCAGCAGTGAAGCGCCCCGACGGGGGTTTAACTATGGCTACACCTTC. It specifies CASSEAPRRGFNYGYTF.

The chain joins TRBV6-1 to TRBJ1-1; D unclear. Germline V gene lookup returns CDR1 MNHNS and CDR2 SASEGT. The CDR3 is 15 residues long. Trimming removed 7 bases from V and 1 base from J, with 16 bases in between. CDR3 loop: CASKRTGSKNTEAFF. The CDR3 DNA is TGTGCCAGCAAGCGGACGGGTTCCAAGAACACTGAAGCTTTCTTT.

V and J are TRBV5-6 and TRBJ1-2; 8 bases are shared with TRBD1. Unmatched junction bases numbered 6, after V lost 4 bases and J lost 4 bases. Germline V gene lookup returns CDR1 SGHDT and CDR2 YYEEEE. This CDR3 is built from 14 residues. This CDR3 reads CASSRTGQTYGYTF. As DNA, the CDR3 is TGTGCCAGCAGCAGGACAGGGCAGACCTATGGCTACACCTTC.

The chain has TRBV13 and TRBJ2-5, with D unresolved. Germline V gene data show CDR1 as PRHDT and CDR2 as FYEKMQ (reference sequence). V was cut by 5 bases and J by 5 bases, with 3 bases left in between. The length of the CDR3 is 10 residues. The CDR3 sequence is CASSPETQYF. The CDR3 DNA reads TGTGCCAGCAGCCCCGAGACCCAGTACTTC.

The chain employs TRBV11-3 and TRBJ1-4; unclear D gene. Germline CDR1 reads SGHNT; CDR2 reads YENEEA. V lost 0 bases and J 0 bases, leaving 5 bases between the germline ends. The CDR3 runs 15 residues. The CDR3: CASSLDGATNEKLFF. The CDR3 bases are TGTGCCAGCAGCTTAGACGGTGCAACTAATGAAAAACTGTTTTTT. Supplemented by reference TRBV11-3 and TRBJ1-4, the full variable domain reads EAGVVQSPRYKIIEKKQPVAFWCNPISGHNTLYWYLQNLGQGPELLIRYENEEAVDDSQLPKDRFSAERLKGVDSTLKIQPAELGDSAVYLCASSLDGATNEKLFFGSGTQLSVL.

V is TRBV15 and J is TRBJ1-2; 9 nucleotides align to TRBD1. The germline gives CDR1 LNHNV, CDR2 YYDKDF (reference sequence). The CDR3 loop spans 16 amino acids. The V segment lost 0 bases and the J segment 8 bases; nucleotides outside the gene matches: 10. CDR3 bases: TGTGCCACCAGCAGAGACCGGGACAGGGAACCATTAGGCTACACCTTC. Protein sequence: CATSRDRDREPLGYTF.

The chain employs TRBV21-1 and TRBJ2-5; the D call TRBD2 from the table was never checked on the DNA. TRBV21-1 represents a pseudogene. This CDR3 is built from 15 residues. Here the CDR3 DNA reads TGTGCCAGCAGCAAAGCGCTCGGCGGGGTAGAGACCCAGTACTTC. Its protein is CASSKALGGVETQYF.

The chain couples TRBV7-2 to TRBJ2-3, with D perhaps matching TRBD2 (5 bases). Trimming pared 6 bases from V and 4 bases from J, leaving 17 bases between. There are 15 residues in the CDR3. CDR1 SGHTA and CDR2 FQGNSA come from the germline V gene. The CDR3 sequence is CASRPRGGWADTQYF. The CDR3 nucleotides are TGTGCCAGCAGGCCTAGAGGAGGTTGGGCAGATACGCAGTATTTT.

Remarks on this clone: At the DNA level, this CDR3 is encoded by other sequences in the same sample as well. The V and J genes are TRBV5-4 and TRBJ2-5; 9 bases fit TRBD2. Unmatched junction bases numbered 3, after V lost 2 bases and J lost 4 bases. This CDR3 contains 14 residues. Germline CDR1 is SGHNT and CDR2 is YYREEE (reference sequence). The CDR3 DNA is TGTGCCAGCAGCTTAGCGGGGGGTGTAGAGACCCAGTACTTC. Translating gives CASSLAGGVETQYF.

As to this clone: Within the sample, other DNA sequences also encode this same CDR3. The gene calls are TRBV5-1 and TRBJ1-4; no definite D call. V dropped 0 bases and J dropped 7 bases, with 10 bases sitting between them. The V gene's germline CDR1 is SGHRS and CDR2 YFSETQ. CDR3 length equals 14 residues. The CDR3, as DNA: TGCGCCAGCAGCTTGGAAGGTGGGGTTGAAAAACTGTTTTTT. Protein: CASSLEGGVEKLFF.

The gene calls are TRBV6-1 and TRBJ2-1; D might be TRBD1 or TRBD2, each matching 6 bases. V was clipped by 7 bases and J by 8 bases, with 15 bases between them. CDR1 is MNHNS, CDR2 SASEGT, per germline. This CDR3 comprises 13 residues. CDR3 loop: CASKEGGWYEQFF. CDR3 nucleotide sequence: TGTGCCAGCAAGGAGGGGGGATGGTATGAGCAGTTCTTC.

The V call is TRBV25-1, the J call TRBJ2-7, with D unresolved. Deletions cut 4 bases from V and 0 bases from J, with 7 bases between. Germline V CDR1 and CDR2: MGHDK, SYGVNS. There are 13 residues in the CDR3. As DNA, the CDR3 is TGTGCCAGCAGTGGGGCCAACTCCTACGAGCAGTACTTC. Residues: CASSGANSYEQYF.

The chain uses TRBV19 and TRBJ1-4; D ambiguous. Trimming shortened V by 6 bases and J by 8 bases, and 16 bases separated the two germline ends. The germline V gene has CDR1 LNHDA and CDR2 SQIVND (reference sequence). The CDR3 is 14 amino acids. CDR3 sequence (DNA): TGTGCCAGTAGCGACCTAACCAGTGGCGAAAAACTGTTTTTT. Translated, it gives CASSDLTSGEKLFF.

The V and J genes are TRBV11-2 and TRBJ2-2; perhaps TRBD1 as D (6 bases). This CDR3 spans 16 amino acids. V was clipped by 10 bases and J by 1 base, with 19 bases between them. Germline assignment: CDR1 SGHAT and CDR2 FQNNGV. CDR3 region: CATKTPGQKNTGELFF. Written as DNA, the CDR3 is TGTGCCACCAAAACCCCCGGACAGAAGAACACCGGGGAGCTGTTTTTT.

The gene calls are TRBV6-1 and TRBJ2-4, with 12 bases identical to TRBD2. Trimming took 7 bases from V and 7 from J; bases not matched to a gene: 8. The length of the CDR3 is 15 residues. The germline V gene encodes CDR1 MNHNS and CDR2 SASEGT. This CDR3 is CASTSLAGGGNIQYF. CDR3 in DNA: TGTGCCAGCACCTCTCTAGCGGGAGGGGGTAACATTCAGTACTTC.

V gene TRBV28 combines with J gene TRBJ2-7; TRBD1 agrees at 9 bases. This CDR3 has 14 amino acids. The V gene end was trimmed by 5 bases and the J gene end by 2 bases; junction bases not matched to a gene: 4. Germline-derived CDR1 and CDR2 are MDHEN and SYDVKM. CDR3 DNA: TGTGCCAGCAGTACCGGACAGGGGCCCTACGAGCAGTACTTC. It specifies CASSTGQGPYEQYF.

The gene calls are TRBV30 and TRBJ2-7; D is perhaps TRBD1 (5 bases). V lost 4 bases and J lost 4, with 17 bases in between. The CDR3 is 14 amino acids. In germline, CDR1 is GTSNPN, CDR2 SVGIG (reference sequence). Here the CDR3 DNA reads TGTGCCTGGAAGCGACAGAGGTTTTCTTACGAGCAGTACTTC. It specifies CAWKRQRFSYEQYF.

The chain joins TRBV9 to TRBJ2-3; D uncertain. Germline V gene lookup returns CDR1 SGDLS and CDR2 YYNGEE. This CDR3 spans 13 amino acids. The ends were cut back, 0 bases at V and 6 bases at J, with 8 bases in the middle. The CDR3 DNA follows: TGTGCCAGCAGCGTAGCCCCGGAGGATACGCAGTATTTT. This codes for CASSVAPEDTQYF.

V and J are TRBV5-6 and TRBJ1-5, with TRBD1 matching 8 bases. With 4 bases clipped from V and 3 bases from J, the junction kept 3 bases outside the gene matches. Germline V CDR1 and CDR2: SGHDT, YYEEEE. This CDR3 has 14 amino acids. CDR3 coding DNA: TGTGCCAGCAGCATGGGACAGGCCAATCAGCCCCAGCATTTT. It translates to CASSMGQANQPQHF. Filled out from reference TRBV5-6 and TRBJ1-5, the complete variable domain reads DAGVTQSPTHLIKTRGQQVTLRCSPKSGHDTVSWYQQALGQGPQFIFQYYEEEERQRGNFPDRFSGHQFPNYSSELNVNALLLGDSALYLCASSMGQANQPQHFGDGTRLSIL.

The chain is built from TRBV7-8 and TRBJ2-7; D may be TRBD2 (7 bases). CDR3 length equals 15 residues. With 3 bases removed from V and 7 bases from J, the gap between germline ends came to 19 bases. Looked up from germline, CDR1 is SGHVS and CDR2 is FQNEAQ. The DNA of the CDR3 is TGTGCCAGCAGCTTCCGGGACTACCAAGGGGGAGAGCAGTACTTC. Translation: CASSFRDYQGGEQYF.

The chain links TRBV5-5 to TRBJ2-3, with D possibly matching TRBD2 (5 bases). This CDR3 spans 13 amino acids. CDR1 and CDR2 from the germline V gene are SGHKS and YYEKEE (reference sequence). Trimming pared 5 bases from V and 8 bases from J, leaving 15 bases between. Here the CDR3 reads CASSPEAYGTQYF. CDR3 nucleotide sequence: TGTGCCAGCAGTCCGGAGGCCTATGGTACGCAGTATTTT.

The chain links TRBV6-5 to TRBJ2-1; the match to TRBD2 covers 9 bases. The CDR3 runs to 13 residues. Germline-derived CDR1 and CDR2 are MNHEY and SVGAGI. The ends lost 7 bases at V and 6 bases at J; junction bases unmatched: 4. In DNA, the CDR3 is TGTGCCAGCACCTCAGCGGGAGGCAATGAGCAGTTCTTC. This codes for CASTSAGGNEQFF.

The chain employs TRBV6-5 and TRBJ1-1, with D perhaps TRBD1 (5 bases). The germline CDR1 and CDR2 sequences are MNHEY and SVGAGI. V was trimmed by 8 bases and J by 2 bases, leaving 9 bases between them. CDR3 size: 12 residues. Here the CDR3 DNA reads TGTGCCAGCCAGACAGTAAACACTGAAGCTTTCTTT. Its protein product is CASQTVNTEAFF.

The chain is built from TRBV4-3 and TRBJ1-1, with D perhaps matching TRBD1 (6 bases). The germline gives CDR1 LGHNA, CDR2 YSLEER. Between the trimmed V and J ends, which lost 3 bases and 1 base, there was a span of 12 bases. The CDR3 is 15 residues long. CDR3 DNA: TGCGCCAGCAGCCAGGGGGCGACCGGGAACACTGAAGCTTTCTTT. Amino acids: CASSQGATGNTEAFF.

The gene calls are TRBV10-3 and TRBJ2-2, with 9 bases lining up with TRBD1. V was pared by 2 bases and J by 4 bases, with 2 bases of the junction left unmatched. CDR3 length: 15 amino acids. Germline loops: CDR1 ENHRY, CDR2 SYGVKD. Written as DNA, the CDR3 is TGTGCCATCAGTGAGGACAGGGGGATCACCGGGGAGCTGTTTTTT. It is translated as CAISEDRGITGELFF.